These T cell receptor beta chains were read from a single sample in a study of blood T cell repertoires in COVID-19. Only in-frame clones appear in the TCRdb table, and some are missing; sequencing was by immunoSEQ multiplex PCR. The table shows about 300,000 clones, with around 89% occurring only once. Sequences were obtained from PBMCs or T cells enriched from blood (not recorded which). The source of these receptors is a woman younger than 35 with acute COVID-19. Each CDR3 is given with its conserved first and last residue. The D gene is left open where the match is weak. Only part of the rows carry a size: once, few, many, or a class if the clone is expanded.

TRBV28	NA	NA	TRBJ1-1	CASRGRGSAEAFF	TGTGCCAGCAGGGGAAGAGGGAGCGCTGAAGCTTTCTTT
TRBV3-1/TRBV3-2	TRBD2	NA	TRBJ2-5	CASSQLAGGPSETQYF	TGTGCCAGCAGCCAATTAGCGGGAGGGCCGTCTGAGACCCAGTACTTC
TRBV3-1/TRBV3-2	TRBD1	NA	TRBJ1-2	CASSQVQGAGYGYTF	TGTGCCAGCAGCCAAGTGCAGGGGGCGGGATATGGCTACACCTTC
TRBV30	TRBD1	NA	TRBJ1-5	CAWTIGGSSPQHF	TGTGCCTGGACTATAGGGGGCTCCTCGCCCCAGCATTTT
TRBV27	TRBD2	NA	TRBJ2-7	CASRISSGGSGYEQYF	TGTGCCAGCAGAATATCTAGCGGGGGATCGGGCTACGAGCAGTACTTC
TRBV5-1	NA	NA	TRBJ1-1	CASSSGSNTEAFF	TGCGCCAGCAGCTCAGGCTCGAACACTGAAGCTTTCTTT
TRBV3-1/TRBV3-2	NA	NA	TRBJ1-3	CASSQDGGAAGNTIYF	TGTGCCAGCAGCCAAGACGGTGGGGCAGCCGGAAACACCATATATTTT
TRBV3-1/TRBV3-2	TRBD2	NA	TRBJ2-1	CASSPGAGGPVEQFF	TGTGCCAGCAGCCCGGGGGCGGGAGGGCCGGTTGAGCAGTTCTTC
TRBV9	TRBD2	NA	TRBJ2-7	CASSVVSGGAADEQYF	TGTGCCAGCAGCGTAGTCTCGGGAGGAGCAGCGGACGAGCAGTACTTC
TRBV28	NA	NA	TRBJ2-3	CASSLGGIPDTQYF	TGTGCCAGCAGTTTAGGCGGGATCCCAGATACGCAGTATTTT
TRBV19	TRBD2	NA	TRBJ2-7	CASSIAGLAGGSYEQYF	TGTGCCAGTAGTATAGCGGGACTAGCGGGAGGCTCCTACGAGCAGTACTTC
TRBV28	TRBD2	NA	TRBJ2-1	CASRSSGKSSYNEQFF	TGTGCCAGCAGAAGTAGCGGGAAGAGCTCCTACAATGAGCAGTTCTTC
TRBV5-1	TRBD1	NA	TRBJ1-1	CASSSGQGAPTEAFF	TGCGCCAGCAGCTCGGGACAGGGGGCGCCCACTGAAGCTTTCTTT
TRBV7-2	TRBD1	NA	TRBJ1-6	CASSLGGQGNSPLHF	TGTGCCAGCAGCTTAGGGGGACAGGGAAATTCACCCCTCCACTTT
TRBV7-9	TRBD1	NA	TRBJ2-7	CASSLAQGILPNYEQYF	TGTGCCAGCAGCTTAGCACAGGGGATCCTTCCAAACTACGAGCAGTACTTC
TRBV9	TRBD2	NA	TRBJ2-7	CASSVEGGGNYEQYF	TGTGCCAGCAGCGTAGAAGGCGGGGGAAACTACGAGCAGTACTTC
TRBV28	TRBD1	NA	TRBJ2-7	CASRLGTGGVHEQYF	TGTGCCAGCCGACTCGGGACAGGGGGCGTCCACGAGCAGTACTTC
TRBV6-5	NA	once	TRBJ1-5	CASRDAGQPQHF	TGTGCCAGCAGGGATGCGGGGCAGCCCCAGCATTTT
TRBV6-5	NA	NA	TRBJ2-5	CASSYQDSQETQYF	TGTGCCAGCAGTTACCAAGACTCTCAAGAGACCCAGTACTTC
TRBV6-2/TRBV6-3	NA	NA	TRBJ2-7	CASSRFTGRGDYEQYF	TGTGCCAGCAGTCGGTTTACAGGGAGGGGAGACTACGAGCAGTACTTC
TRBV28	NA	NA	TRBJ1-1	CAESGSGGEAFF	TGTGCAGAGTCGGGCTCCGGGGGTGAAGCTTTCTTT
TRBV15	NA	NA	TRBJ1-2	CATSRERQGLNYGYTF	TGTGCCACCAGCAGGGAGAGGCAGGGACTTAACTATGGCTACACCTTC
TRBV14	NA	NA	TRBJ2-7	CASSQVPFSYEQYF	TGTGCCAGCAGCCAAGTCCCGTTTTCCTACGAGCAGTACTTC
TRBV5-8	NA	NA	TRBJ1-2	CASSTGGSYGYTF	TGTGCCAGCTCAACGGGGGGCAGTTATGGCTACACCTTC
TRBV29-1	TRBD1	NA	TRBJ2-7	CSVLTGKQYF	TGCAGCGTGCTGACAGGGAAGCAGTACTTC
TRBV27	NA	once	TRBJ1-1	CASSSPSLNTEAFF	TGTGCCAGCAGTTCCCCCAGTTTGAACACTGAAGCTTTCTTT
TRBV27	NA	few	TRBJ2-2	CASSPQLAPNTGELFF	TGTGCCAGCAGTCCGCAGCTAGCACCGAACACCGGGGAGCTGTTTTTT
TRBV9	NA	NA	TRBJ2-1	CASSVDHGTPLIEQFF	TGTGCCAGCAGCGTAGACCACGGGACACCTTTGATAGAGCAGTTCTTC
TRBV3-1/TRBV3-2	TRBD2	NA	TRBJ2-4	CASSQATRLAGLDIQYF	TGTGCCAGCAGCCAAGCTACGAGACTAGCGGGATTGGACATTCAGTACTTC
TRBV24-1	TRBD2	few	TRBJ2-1	CATSDTRTSGLHEQFF	TGTGCCACCAGTGATACGAGGACTAGCGGATTACATGAGCAGTTCTTC
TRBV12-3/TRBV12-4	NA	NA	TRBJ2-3	CASSLRMGGTQYF	TGTGCCAGCAGCCTTCGAATGGGGGGTACGCAGTATTTT
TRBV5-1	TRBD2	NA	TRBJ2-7	CASSLETSIASEQYF	TGCGCCAGCAGCTTGGAGACTAGCATAGCTAGCGAGCAGTACTTC
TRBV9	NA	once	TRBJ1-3	CASSVATATSGNTIYF	TGTGCCAGCAGCGTAGCGACAGCCACCTCTGGAAACACCATATATTTT
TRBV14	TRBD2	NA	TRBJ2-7	CASRTSGSHEQYF	TGTGCCAGCAGGACTAGCGGGAGCCACGAGCAGTACTTC
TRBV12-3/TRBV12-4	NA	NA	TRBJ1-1	CASSTTDTEAFF	TGTGCCAGCAGCACGACAGACACTGAAGCTTTCTTT
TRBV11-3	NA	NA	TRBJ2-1	CASSLGRRDSSDEQFF	TGTGCCAGCAGCTTAGGACGGCGGGACTCCTCAGATGAGCAGTTCTTC
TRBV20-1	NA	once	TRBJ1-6	CSASPPNSPLHF	TGCAGTGCTAGTCCCCCGAATTCACCCCTCCACTTT
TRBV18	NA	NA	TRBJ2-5	CASSPGANSQETQYF	TGTGCCAGCTCACCAGGGGCTAACTCCCAAGAGACCCAGTACTTC